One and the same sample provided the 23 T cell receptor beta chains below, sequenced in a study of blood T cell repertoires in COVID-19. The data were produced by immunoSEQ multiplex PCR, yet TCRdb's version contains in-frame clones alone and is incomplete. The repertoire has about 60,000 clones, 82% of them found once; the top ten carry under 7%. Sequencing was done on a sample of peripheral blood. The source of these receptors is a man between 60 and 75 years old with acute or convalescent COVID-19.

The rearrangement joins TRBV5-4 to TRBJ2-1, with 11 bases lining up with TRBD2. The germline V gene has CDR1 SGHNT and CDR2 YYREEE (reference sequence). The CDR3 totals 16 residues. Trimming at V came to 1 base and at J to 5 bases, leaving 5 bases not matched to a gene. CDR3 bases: TGTGCCAGCAGCTTGTATACTAGCGGGGGAGACAATGAGCAGTTCTTC. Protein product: CASSLYTSGGDNEQFF.

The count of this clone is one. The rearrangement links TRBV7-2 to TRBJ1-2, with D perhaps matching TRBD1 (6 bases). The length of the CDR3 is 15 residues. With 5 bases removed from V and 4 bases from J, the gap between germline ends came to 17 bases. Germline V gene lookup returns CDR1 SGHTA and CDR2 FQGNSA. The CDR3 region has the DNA TGTGCCAGCAGCCCCAGGACAGCCTCAGGCTATGGCTACACCTTC. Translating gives CASSPRTASGYGYTF.

CDR3 sequence (DNA): TGTGCCAGCAGCTTAGAGGGGGTCAATCAGCCCCAGCATTTT. Amino acid sequence: CASSLEGVNQPQHF. The V gene is TRBV7-2, the J gene TRBJ1-5; D is possibly TRBD1 (6 bases). CDR1 is SGHTA and CDR2 is FQGNSA in the germline V gene. This CDR3 comprises 14 residues. V was trimmed by 1 base and J by 3 bases, leaving 7 bases between them.

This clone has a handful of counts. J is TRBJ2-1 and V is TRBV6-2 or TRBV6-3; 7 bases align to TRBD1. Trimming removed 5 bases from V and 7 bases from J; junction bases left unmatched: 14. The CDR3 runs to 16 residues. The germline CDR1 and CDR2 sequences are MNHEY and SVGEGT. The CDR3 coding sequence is TGTGCCAGCAGTGCAAACGAACTGACAGGGCTAAATGAGCAGTTCTTC. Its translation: CASSANELTGLNEQFF.

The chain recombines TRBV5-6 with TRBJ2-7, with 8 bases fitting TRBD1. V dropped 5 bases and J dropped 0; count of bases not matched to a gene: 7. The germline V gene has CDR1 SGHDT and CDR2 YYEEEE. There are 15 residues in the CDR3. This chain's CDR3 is CASRGSGQGSYEQYV. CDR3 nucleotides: TGTGCCAGCAGAGGTTCAGGACAGGGCTCCTACGAGCAGTACGTC.

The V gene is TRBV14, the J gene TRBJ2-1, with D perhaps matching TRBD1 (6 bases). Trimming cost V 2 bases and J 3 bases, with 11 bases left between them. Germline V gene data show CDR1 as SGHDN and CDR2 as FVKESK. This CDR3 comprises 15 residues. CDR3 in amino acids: CASSQRGSSYNEQFF. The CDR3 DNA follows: TGTGCCAGCAGCCAAAGGGGGAGCAGCTACAATGAGCAGTTCTTC.

The CDR3 bases are TGTGCCAGCAGCAAAGGACAGGAGCGGAATTCACCCCTCCACTTT. This gives the protein CASSKGQERNSPLHF. The chain has TRBV21-1 and TRBJ1-6; the D call TRBD1 from the table was never checked on the DNA. TRBV21-1 is a pseudogene segment. This CDR3 has 15 residues.

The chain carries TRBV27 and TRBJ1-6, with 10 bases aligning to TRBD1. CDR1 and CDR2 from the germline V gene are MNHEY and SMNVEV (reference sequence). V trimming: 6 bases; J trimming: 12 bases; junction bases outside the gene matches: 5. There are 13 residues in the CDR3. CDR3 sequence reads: CASRGTGAQPLHF. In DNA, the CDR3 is TGTGCCAGCAGGGGGACAGGGGCGCAACCCCTCCACTTT.

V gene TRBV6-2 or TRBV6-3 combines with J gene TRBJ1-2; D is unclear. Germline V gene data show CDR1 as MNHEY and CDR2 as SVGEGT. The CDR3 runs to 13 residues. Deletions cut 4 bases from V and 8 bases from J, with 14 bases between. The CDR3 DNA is TGTGCCAGCAGTTTTAAGAGCGGCGGGGGCTACACCTTC. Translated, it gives CASSFKSGGGYTF.

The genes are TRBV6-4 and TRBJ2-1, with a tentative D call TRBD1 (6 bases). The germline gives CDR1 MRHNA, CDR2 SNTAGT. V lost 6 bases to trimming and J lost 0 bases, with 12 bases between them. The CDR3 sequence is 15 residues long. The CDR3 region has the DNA TGTGCCAGCAGCAATGGACAGAGCTCCTACAATGAGCAGTTCTTC. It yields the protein CASSNGQSSYNEQFF.

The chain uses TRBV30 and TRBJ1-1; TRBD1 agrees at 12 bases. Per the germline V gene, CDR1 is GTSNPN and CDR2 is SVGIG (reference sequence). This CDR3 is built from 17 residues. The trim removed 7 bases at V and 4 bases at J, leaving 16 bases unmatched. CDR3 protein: CAYQHRDRGRRGTEAFF. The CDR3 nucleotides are TGTGCCTACCAACACAGGGACAGGGGGCGTCGGGGCACTGAAGCTTTCTTT.

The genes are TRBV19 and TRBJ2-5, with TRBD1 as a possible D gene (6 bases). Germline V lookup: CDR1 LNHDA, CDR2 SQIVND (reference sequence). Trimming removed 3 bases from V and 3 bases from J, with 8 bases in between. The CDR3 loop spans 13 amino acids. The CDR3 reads CASSIGTKETQYF. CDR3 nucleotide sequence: TGTGCCAGTAGTATCGGGACAAAAGAGACCCAGTACTTC.

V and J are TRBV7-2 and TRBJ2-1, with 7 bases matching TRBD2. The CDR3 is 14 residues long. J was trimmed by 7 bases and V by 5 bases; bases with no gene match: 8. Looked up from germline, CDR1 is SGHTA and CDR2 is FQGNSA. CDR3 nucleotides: TGTGCCAGCAGCCGGTGGGGGGGAGGGAATGAGCAGTTCTTC. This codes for CASSRWGGGNEQFF.

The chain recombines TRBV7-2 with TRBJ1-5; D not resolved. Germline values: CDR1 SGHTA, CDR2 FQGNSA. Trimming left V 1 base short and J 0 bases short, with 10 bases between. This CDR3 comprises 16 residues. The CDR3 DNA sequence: TGTGCCAGCAGCTTAGACGGTTGGTTTAGCAATCAGCCCCAGCATTTT. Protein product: CASSLDGWFSNQPQHF.

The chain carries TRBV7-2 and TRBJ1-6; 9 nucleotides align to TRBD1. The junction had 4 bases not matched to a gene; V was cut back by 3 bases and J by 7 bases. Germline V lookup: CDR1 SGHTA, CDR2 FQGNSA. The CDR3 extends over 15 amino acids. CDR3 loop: CASSLDRGPNSPLHF. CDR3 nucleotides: TGTGCCAGCAGCTTGGACAGGGGACCAAATTCACCCCTCCACTTT.

DNA for the CDR3: TGTGCCATCAGTGAAGCGGACGGCATCTATGGCTACACCTTC. It translates to CAISEADGIYGYTF. The chain joins TRBV10-3 to TRBJ1-2; no clear D. Germline V gene data show CDR1 as ENHRY and CDR2 as SYGVKD. The CDR3 spans 14 residues. Trimming removed 3 bases at V and 4 bases at J, with 12 bases between.

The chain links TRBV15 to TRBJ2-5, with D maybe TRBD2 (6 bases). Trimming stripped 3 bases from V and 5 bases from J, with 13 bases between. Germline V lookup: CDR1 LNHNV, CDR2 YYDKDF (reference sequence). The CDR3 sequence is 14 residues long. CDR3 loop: CATSRAAGWETQYF. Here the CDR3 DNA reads TGTGCCACCAGCAGGGCGGCGGGGTGGGAGACCCAGTACTTC.

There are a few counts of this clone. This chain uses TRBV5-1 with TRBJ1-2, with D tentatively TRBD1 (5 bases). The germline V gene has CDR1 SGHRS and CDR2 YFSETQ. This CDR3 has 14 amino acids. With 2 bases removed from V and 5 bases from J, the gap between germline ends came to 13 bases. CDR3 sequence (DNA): TGCGCCAGCAGCTTCGAAGGGGCTGGGTATGGCTACACCTTC. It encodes CASSFEGAGYGYTF.

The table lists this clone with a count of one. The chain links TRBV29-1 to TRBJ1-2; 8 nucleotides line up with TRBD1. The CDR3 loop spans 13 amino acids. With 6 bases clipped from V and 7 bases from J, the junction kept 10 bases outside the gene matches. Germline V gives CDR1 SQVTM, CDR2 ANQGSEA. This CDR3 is CSVDDYRGFGYTF. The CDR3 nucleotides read TGCAGCGTCGATGATTACAGGGGGTTTGGCTACACCTTC.

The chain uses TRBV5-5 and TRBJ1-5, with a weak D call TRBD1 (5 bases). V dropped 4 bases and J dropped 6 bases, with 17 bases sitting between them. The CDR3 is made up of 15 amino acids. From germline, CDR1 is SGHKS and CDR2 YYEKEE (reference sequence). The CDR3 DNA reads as TGTGCCAGCAGCCCTAATCCAGGGATCGGTCAGCCCCAGCATTTT. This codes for CASSPNPGIGQPQHF. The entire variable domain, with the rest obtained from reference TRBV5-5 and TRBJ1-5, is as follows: DAGVTQSPTHLIKTRGQQVTLRCSPISGHKSVSWYQQVLGQGPQFIFQYYEKEERGRGNFPDRFSARQFPNYSSELNVNALLLGDSALYLCASSPNPGIGQPQHFGDGTRLSIL.

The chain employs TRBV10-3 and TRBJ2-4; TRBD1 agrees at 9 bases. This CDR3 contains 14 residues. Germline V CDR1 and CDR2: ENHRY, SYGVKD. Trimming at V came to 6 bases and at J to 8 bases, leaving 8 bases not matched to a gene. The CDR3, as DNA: TGTGCCATCAGAATGGGACAGGGAGAAGACATTCAGTACTTC. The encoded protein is CAIRMGQGEDIQYF.

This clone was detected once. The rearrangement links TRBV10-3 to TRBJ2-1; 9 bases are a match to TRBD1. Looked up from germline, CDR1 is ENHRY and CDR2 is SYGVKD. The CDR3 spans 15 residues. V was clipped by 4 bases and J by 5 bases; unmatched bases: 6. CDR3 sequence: CAISGTGGLDNEQFF. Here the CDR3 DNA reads TGTGCCATCAGTGGAACAGGGGGCCTTGACAATGAGCAGTTCTTC.

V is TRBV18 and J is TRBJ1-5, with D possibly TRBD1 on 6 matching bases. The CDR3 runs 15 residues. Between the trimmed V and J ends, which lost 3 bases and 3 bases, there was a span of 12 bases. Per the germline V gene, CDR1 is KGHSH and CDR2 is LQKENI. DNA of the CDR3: TGTGCCAGCTCACCTACAGGGATGAACAATCAGCCCCAGCATTTT. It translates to CASSPTGMNNQPQHF.